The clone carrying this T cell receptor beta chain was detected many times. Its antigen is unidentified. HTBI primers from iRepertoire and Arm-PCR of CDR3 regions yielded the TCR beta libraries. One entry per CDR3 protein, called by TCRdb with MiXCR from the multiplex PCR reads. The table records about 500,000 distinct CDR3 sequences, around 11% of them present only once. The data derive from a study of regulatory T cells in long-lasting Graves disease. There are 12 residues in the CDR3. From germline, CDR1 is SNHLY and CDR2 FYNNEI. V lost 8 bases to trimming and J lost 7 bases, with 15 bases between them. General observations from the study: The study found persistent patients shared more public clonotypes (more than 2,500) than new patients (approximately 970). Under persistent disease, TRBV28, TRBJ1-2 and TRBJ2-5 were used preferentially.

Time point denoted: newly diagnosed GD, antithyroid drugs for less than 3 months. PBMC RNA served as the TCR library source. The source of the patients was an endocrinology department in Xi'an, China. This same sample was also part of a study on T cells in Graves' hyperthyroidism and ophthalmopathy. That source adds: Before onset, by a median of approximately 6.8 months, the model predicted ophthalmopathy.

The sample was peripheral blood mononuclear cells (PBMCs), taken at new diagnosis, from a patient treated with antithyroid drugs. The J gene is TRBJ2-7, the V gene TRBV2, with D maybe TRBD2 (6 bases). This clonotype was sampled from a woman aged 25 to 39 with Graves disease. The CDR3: CASGSGVGEQYF. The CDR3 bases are TGTGCCAGCGGCTCGGGGGTGGGGGAGCAGTACTTC. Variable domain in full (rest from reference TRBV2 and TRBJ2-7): EPEVTQTPSHQVTQMGQEVILRCVPISNHLYFYWYRQILGQKVEFLVSFYNNEISEKSEIFDDQFSVERPDGSNFTLKIRSTKLEDSAMYFCASGSGVGEQYFGPGTRLTVT.